The clone carrying this T cell receptor beta chain was found a few times. These data come from a study of response to subunit inactivated influenza vaccine. Germline lookup yields CDR1 SGHDT and CDR2 YYEEEE. V trimming: 5 bases; J trimming: 7 bases; junction bases outside the gene matches: 4. The CDR3 runs to 14 residues. TCRdb ran MiXCR on the RT-PCR reads and lists one entry per CDR3 protein. The table lists 590,000 or so distinct CDR3 sequences, about 15% of them singletons, with 7.6% in the top ten. The receptor was isolated from a man aged 50 or older who received an inactivated influenza vaccine. Sequences were derived from PBMCs from blood, sampled around 14 days before vaccination. The rearrangement joins TRBV5-6 to TRBJ2-3, with 13 bases lining up with TRBD2. The CDR3 coding sequence is TGTGCCAGCAGACTAGCGGGAGGGCCTTATACGCAGTATTTT. It is translated as CASRLAGGPYTQYF.